The clone carrying this TCR beta chain appeared once. The data were taken from a study of control samples from healthy donors and cancer patients. CDR1 LGHNA and CDR2 YNFKEQ come from the germline V gene. The CDR3 is 11 amino acids. V was pared by 4 bases and J by 7 bases, with 4 bases between. Measured with immunoSEQ multiplex PCR; TCRdb has only the in-frame clones, and not every one. The data show roughly 370,000 clones, around 90% seen once. Input material: PBMCs. The TCR sequence derives from a man aged 40-50 years with head and neck cancer. V is TRBV4-2 and J is TRBJ2-2; D is ambiguous. The CDR3 is CASSRDGELFF. Written as DNA, the CDR3 is TGTGCCAGCAGCCGAGACGGGGAGCTGTTTTTT.